A selection of T cell receptor beta chains follows, all from one sample in a study of T cell changes during pregnancy in multiple sclerosis. Measured with immunoSEQ multiplex PCR; TCRdb has only the in-frame clones, and not every one. The sample records some 80,000 clones, around 89% being singletons. The source material was peripheral blood, sampled in the first trimester of pregnancy. The receptors here all came from a female donor in good health, enrolled as a control in a pregnancy study. Each CDR3 is given with its conserved first and last residue. D genes are given only for firm matches. Size tells how often a clone was seen (once, few, many) or the class of an expanded clone, and some rows leave it out.

>TRBV6-1|TRBJ1-3|.|TRBD1
CASTGGRGNTIYF
TGTGCCAGCACAGGGGGGAGAGGAAACACCATATATTTT
>TRBV19|TRBJ2-7|.|TRBD1
CATRTGGYEQYF
TGTGCCACCCGGACAGGGGGCTACGAGCAGTACTTC
>TRBV6-5|TRBJ1-1|.|TRBD1
CASRSLQGANTEAFF
TGTGCCAGCAGATCACTACAGGGGGCTAACACTGAAGCTTTCTTT
>TRBV6-6|TRBJ1-2|once|TRBD1
CASSYPGQNSYGYTF
TGTGCCAGCAGTTACCCGGGACAGAACAGCTATGGCTACACCTTC
>TRBV7-2|TRBJ1-5|.|TRBD1
CASSLKGAQQPQHF
TGTGCCAGCAGCTTAAAGGGGGCGCAGCAGCCCCAGCATTTT
>TRBV19|TRBJ1-2|.|.
CASSPGRPRDGYTF
TGTGCCAGCAGTCCGGGCCGGCCGAGGGATGGCTACACCTTC
>TRBV6-5|TRBJ1-2|.|TRBD1
CASSRTGGKVTGYTF
TGTGCCAGCAGTCGGACAGGGGGCAAGGTGACAGGCTACACCTTC
>TRBV9|TRBJ1-6|once|TRBD1
CASSEPRDRVTPTPPLHF
TGTGCCAGCAGCGAGCCCCGGGACAGGGTGACTCCCACCCCCCCCCTCCACTTT
>TRBV27|TRBJ2-1|.|TRBD2
CASSFAGVPYNEQFF
TGTGCCAGCAGTTTCGCGGGGGTACCTTACAATGAGCAGTTCTTC
>TRBV7-2|TRBJ2-1|once|.
CASSLERRGNEQFF
TGTGCCAGCAGCTTAGAGAGGAGAGGCAATGAGCAGTTCTTC
>TRBV28|TRBJ1-2|.|TRBD1
CASSSSGGHLPWGYTF
TGTGCCAGCAGCTCCTCAGGGGGACACCTCCCTTGGGGCTACACCTTC
>TRBV5-1|TRBJ1-1|.|TRBD1
CASTSQAGGLGTEAFF
TGCGCCAGCACCTCGCAAGCAGGGGGCCTGGGCACTGAAGCTTTCTTT
>TRBV6-5|TRBJ1-2|.|.
CASSYSRVNYGYTF
TGTGCCAGCAGTTACTCGAGGGTGAACTATGGCTACACCTTC
>TRBV11-2|TRBJ2-7|.|.
CASTEDRIFYEQYF
TGTGCCAGCACGGAAGACAGGATATTCTACGAGCAGTACTTC
>TRBV2|TRBJ2-5|medium-sized|.
CASSWRAQETQYF
TGTGCCAGCAGCTGGAGAGCCCAAGAGACCCAGTACTTC
>TRBV7-9|TRBJ1-5|.|.
CASSSAGNQPQHF
TGTGCCAGCAGCTCGGCGGGCAATCAGCCCCAGCATTTT
>TRBV7-2|TRBJ1-6|.|.
CASSPRGRAVSSPLHF
TGTGCCAGCAGCCCCAGGGGTAGGGCAGTGAGTTCACCCCTCCACTTT
>TRBV7-9|TRBJ1-2|.|TRBD1
CASSLLQGLGGYTF
TGTGCCAGCAGCTTATTACAGGGGCTGGGGGGCTACACCTTC
>TRBV30|TRBJ1-5|.|TRBD1
CAWRGQANQPQHF
TGTGCCTGGAGGGGACAGGCAAATCAGCCCCAGCATTTT
>TRBV5-1|TRBJ2-3|.|TRBD1
CASSLVTFLRDRGRTDTQYF
TGCGCCAGCAGCTTGGTTACCTTTCTGCGGGACAGGGGGCGGACAGATACGCAGTATTTT
>TRBV5-4|TRBJ2-7|.|TRBD1
CASSSPGQGARYEQYF
TGTGCCAGCAGCTCTCCGGGACAGGGGGCTCGCTACGAGCAGTACTTC
>TRBV10-3|TRBJ2-1|.|TRBD2
CAIRLAGGNEQFF
TGTGCCATCAGGCTAGCGGGTGGCAATGAGCAGTTCTTC
>TRBV5-1|TRBJ2-7|.|.
CASRTLEGRESYEQYF
TGCGCCAGCAGGACCCTGGAGGGCAGGGAGTCCTACGAGCAGTACTTC
>TRBV27|TRBJ1-6|.|.
CASSLLPGRSDYNSPLHF
TGTGCCAGCAGTTTATTACCGGGAAGGTCAGACTATAATTCACCCCTCCACTTT
>TRBV7-9|TRBJ2-1|.|TRBD2
CASSLTGGADEQFF
TGTGCCAGCAGCTTAACGGGGGGGGCAGATGAGCAGTTCTTC
>TRBV18|TRBJ1-1|.|.
CASSPPTANTEAFF
TGTGCCAGCTCACCACCAACAGCGAACACTGAAGCTTTCTTT
>TRBV9|TRBJ2-7|.|TRBD2
CASSPLAGVSEQYF
TGTGCCAGCAGCCCACTAGCGGGAGTGTCAGAGCAGTACTTC
>TRBV25-1|TRBJ1-1|.|.
CASSESGFMNTEAFF
TGTGCCAGCAGTGAATCGGGGTTCATGAACACTGAAGCTTTCTTT
>TRBV10-3|TRBJ1-2|.|.
CAISEQGGYGYTF
TGTGCCATCAGTGAACAGGGCGGATATGGCTACACCTTC
>TRBV6-5|TRBJ2-5|.|TRBD1
CASSPGQILETQYF
TGTGCCAGCAGTCCGGGACAGATACTGGAGACCCAGTACTTC
>TRBV5-1|TRBJ1-1|.|.
CASSPGGGADEAFF
TGCGCCAGCAGCCCGGGGGGGGGCGCAGATGAAGCTTTCTTT
>TRBV7-2|TRBJ2-3|.|.
CASSFGIDEDTQYF
TGTGCCAGCAGCTTCGGGATAGATGAGGATACGCAGTATTTT
>TRBV2|TRBJ1-4|.|TRBD1
CASSRQGQREKLFF
TGTGCCAGCAGTCGACAGGGGCAGCGAGAAAAACTGTTTTTT
>TRBV6-4|TRBJ2-7|.|.
CASSDSTYEQYF
TGTGCCAGCAGTGACAGCACCTACGAGCAGTACTTC
>TRBV28|TRBJ1-2|.|.
CASSTGSGGYTF
TGTGCCAGCAGTACAGGGAGTGGGGGCTACACCTTC
>TRBV6-5|TRBJ2-2|.|.
CASSTGFGGELFF
TGTGCCAGCAGCACAGGGTTTGGCGGGGAGCTGTTTTTT
>TRBV5-1|TRBJ2-2|.|TRBD2
CASSQRAGGNTGELFF
TGCGCCAGCAGCCAAAGAGCGGGGGGGAACACCGGGGAGCTGTTTTTT
>TRBV6-1|TRBJ1-2|once|.
CASIGRALAGYTF
TGTGCCAGCATTGGGCGGGCCCTGGCCGGCTACACCTTC
>TRBV19|TRBJ1-2|once|.
CASSISDGLNYGYTF
TGTGCCAGTAGTATCTCCGACGGACTAAACTATGGCTACACCTTC
>TRBV6-5|TRBJ1-6|.|.
CASSFRFHSYNSPLHF
TGTGCCAGCAGTTTCAGGTTTCATTCCTATAATTCACCCCTCCACTTT
>TRBV19|TRBJ1-6|few|TRBD1
CASSLDRRANSPLHF
TGTGCCAGTAGTTTGGACAGGCGGGCAAATTCACCCCTCCACTTT
>TRBV7-2|TRBJ1-1|.|.
CASSLGGQLTTEAFF
TGTGCCAGCAGCTTAGGCGGACAGCTCACCACTGAAGCTTTCTTT
>TRBV12-5|TRBJ2-1|.|TRBD2
CASGPRGLAGESSYNEQFF
TGTGCTAGTGGTCCCAGGGGGCTAGCGGGGGAGAGCTCCTACAATGAGCAGTTCTTC
>TRBV7-9|TRBJ2-7|.|.
CASSSPLVTYEQYF
TGTGCCAGCAGCTCCCCTCTAGTGACCTACGAGCAGTACTTC
>TRBV28|TRBJ2-1|.|TRBD2
CASRGLAGYNEQFF
TGTGCCAGCAGGGGACTAGCGGGTTACAATGAGCAGTTCTTC
>TRBV6-5|TRBJ1-4|.|TRBD1
CASKGGTGGEKLFF
TGTGCCAGCAAGGGAGGGACAGGGGGTGAAAAACTGTTTTTT
>TRBV27|TRBJ2-7|.|.
CASTLNHEQYF
TGTGCCAGCACCCTAAACCACGAGCAGTACTTC
>TRBV6-6|TRBJ1-3|.|.
CASSGGSGNTIYF
TGTGCCAGCAGCGGGGGTTCTGGAAACACCATATATTTT
>TRBV9|TRBJ2-3|.|TRBD2
CASSAVAGADTQYF
TGTGCCAGCAGCGCCGTAGCGGGAGCAGATACGCAGTATTTT
>TRBV6-1|TRBJ1-3|once|TRBD1
CASSGRDRVPSGNTIYF
TGTGCCAGCAGTGGCCGGGACAGGGTACCCTCTGGAAACACCATATATTTT
>TRBV28|TRBJ1-1|.|.
CASTGRTEAFF
TGTGCCAGCACGGGGAGGACTGAAGCTTTCTTT
>TRBV7-9|TRBJ2-1|.|TRBD2
CASSSLAVAGGSNGQFF
TGTGCCAGCAGCTCTCTGGCGGTAGCGGGGGGCTCCAATGGGCAGTTCTTC
>TRBV4-3|TRBJ2-2|.|TRBD2
CASSQISGSGYTGELFF
TGCGCCAGCAGCCAAATTAGCGGGAGCGGATACACCGGGGAGCTGTTTTTT